This is a list of T cell receptor beta chains from one sample in a study of beta chain features in type 1 diabetes. Sequencing used immunoSEQ multiplex PCR; TCRdb keeps in-frame clones, though not all of them. The table shows some 140,000 clones, with 7.5% to 9.5% occurring only once. Sequenced: central memory CD4+ T cells from blood. The receptors come from a man aged 25 to 45 with type 1 diabetes. Both conserved end residues are part of each CDR3. The D gene is left open where the match is weak. The size of a clone is reported for some rows only, either as once, few or many, or as a class for expanded clones.

V gene: TRBV11-2; clone size: few; D gene: -; J gene: TRBJ2-7; CDR3 protein: CASSLGPGSFYEQYF; CDR3 DNA: TGTGCCAGCAGCTTAGGCCCGGGTTCCTTCTACGAGCAGTACTTC
V gene: TRBV6-5; clone size: few; D gene: TRBD1; J gene: TRBJ2-5; CDR3 protein: CASSYAGQGGETQYF; CDR3 DNA: TGTGCCAGCAGTTACGCGGGACAGGGAGGAGAGACCCAGTACTTC
V gene: TRBV7-2; clone size: many; D gene: -; J gene: TRBJ1-6; CDR3 protein: CASSPQGTSPLHF; CDR3 DNA: TGTGCCAGCAGCCCTCAGGGGACCTCACCCCTCCACTTT
V gene: TRBV14; clone size: -; D gene: TRBD2; J gene: TRBJ2-1; CDR3 protein: CASSPGLLNEQFF; CDR3 DNA: TGTGCCAGCAGCCCGGGACTACTCAATGAGCAGTTCTTC
V gene: TRBV6-1; clone size: -; D gene: TRBD2; J gene: TRBJ2-5; CDR3 protein: CAISELGTSGGGETQYF; CDR3 DNA: TGTGCCATCAGTGAGCTCGGGACTAGCGGGGGAGGGGAGACCCAGTACTTC
V gene: TRBV4-3; clone size: few; D gene: TRBD2; J gene: TRBJ2-3; CDR3 protein: CASSQAGTSGVGDTQYF; CDR3 DNA: TGCGCCAGCAGCCAAGCCGGGACTAGCGGGGTAGGAGATACGCAGTATTTT
V gene: TRBV25-1; clone size: -; D gene: -; J gene: TRBJ2-3; CDR3 protein: CASSPRAGSTDTQYF; CDR3 DNA: TGTGCCAGCAGTCCCAGGGCAGGGAGCACAGATACGCAGTATTTT
V gene: TRBV18; clone size: once; D gene: -; J gene: TRBJ2-7; CDR3 protein: CASSPPESSYEQYF; CDR3 DNA: TGTGCCAGCTCACCACCGGAGTCTTCCTACGAGCAGTACTTC
V gene: TRBV11-2; clone size: -; D gene: -; J gene: TRBJ2-5; CDR3 protein: CASSLGQIQETQYF; CDR3 DNA: TGTGCCAGCAGCTTAGGGCAGATTCAAGAGACCCAGTACTTC
V gene: TRBV18; clone size: few; D gene: -; J gene: TRBJ1-5; CDR3 protein: CASSPSEGDYPQHF; CDR3 DNA: TGTGCCAGCTCACCCTCGGAGGGAGACTATCCCCAGCATTTT
V gene: TRBV6-5; clone size: few; D gene: -; J gene: TRBJ2-7; CDR3 protein: CASSYSQVEQYF; CDR3 DNA: TGTGCCAGCAGTTACTCCCAGGTCGAGCAGTACTTC
V gene: TRBV30; clone size: few; D gene: -; J gene: TRBJ2-1; CDR3 protein: CAWSLSPEQFF; CDR3 DNA: TGTGCCTGGAGTCTTTCTCCTGAGCAGTTCTTC
V gene: TRBV4-1; clone size: few; D gene: -; J gene: TRBJ1-1; CDR3 protein: CASSQDDFLGRGAFF; CDR3 DNA: TGCGCCAGCAGCCAAGATGATTTCCTAGGCCGGGGAGCTTTCTTT
V gene: TRBV2; clone size: -; D gene: TRBD2; J gene: TRBJ2-5; CDR3 protein: CASRSWTSGQETQYF; CDR3 DNA: TGTGCCAGCAGATCCTGGACTAGCGGCCAAGAGACCCAGTACTTC
V gene: TRBV28; clone size: many; D gene: -; J gene: TRBJ2-1; CDR3 protein: CASTSGAAYNEQFF; CDR3 DNA: TGTGCCAGCACCTCAGGGGCGGCCTACAATGAGCAGTTCTTC
V gene: TRBV4-1; clone size: once; D gene: -; J gene: TRBJ1-4; CDR3 protein: CASSQEAATNEKLFF; CDR3 DNA: TGCGCCAGCAGCCAAGAGGCAGCAACTAATGAAAAACTGTTTTTT
V gene: TRBV29-1; clone size: few; D gene: TRBD1; J gene: TRBJ2-7; CDR3 protein: CSVVGQAYEQYF; CDR3 DNA: TGCAGCGTTGTGGGACAGGCCTACGAGCAGTACTTC
V gene: TRBV5-1; clone size: few; D gene: -; J gene: TRBJ1-1; CDR3 protein: CASRLQGNTEAFF; CDR3 DNA: TGCGCCAGCAGATTACAGGGGAACACTGAAGCTTTCTTT
V gene: TRBV29-1; clone size: -; D gene: TRBD1; J gene: TRBJ2-2; CDR3 protein: CSGWTGNTGELFF; CDR3 DNA: TGCAGCGGCTGGACAGGGAACACCGGGGAGCTGTTTTTT
V gene: TRBV10-3; clone size: few; D gene: TRBD1; J gene: TRBJ2-3; CDR3 protein: CAISRDSRTDTQYF; CDR3 DNA: TGTGCCATCAGCCGGGACAGCCGCACAGATACGCAGTATTTT
V gene: TRBV4-3; clone size: -; D gene: -; J gene: TRBJ2-7; CDR3 protein: CASSQDGEREQYF; CDR3 DNA: TGCGCCAGCAGCCAAGACGGTGAGCGCGAGCAGTACTTC
V gene: TRBV5-6; clone size: few; D gene: TRBD1; J gene: TRBJ2-3; CDR3 protein: CASSPGTEKTQYF; CDR3 DNA: TGTGCCAGCAGCCCCGGGACAGAAAAAACGCAGTATTTT
V gene: TRBV2; clone size: few; D gene: TRBD1; J gene: TRBJ1-1; CDR3 protein: CASSRATGAEAFF; CDR3 DNA: TGTGCCAGCAGTAGGGCCACAGGGGCTGAAGCTTTCTTT
V gene: TRBV6-6; clone size: few; D gene: TRBD1; J gene: TRBJ2-7; CDR3 protein: CASSRQGNEQYF; CDR3 DNA: TGTGCCAGCAGCCGACAGGGAAACGAGCAGTACTTC
V gene: TRBV7-8; clone size: -; D gene: TRBD1; J gene: TRBJ2-7; CDR3 protein: CASSLARLRGHYEQYF; CDR3 DNA: TGTGCCAGCAGCTTAGCGCGGCTCAGGGGGCATTACGAGCAGTACTTC
V gene: TRBV18; clone size: -; D gene: -; J gene: TRBJ2-1; CDR3 protein: CASSPLGPPQGWNEQFF; CDR3 DNA: TGTGCCAGCTCACCACTCGGGCCTCCACAGGGTTGGAATGAGCAGTTCTTC
V gene: TRBV4-2; clone size: many; D gene: -; J gene: TRBJ2-5; CDR3 protein: CASSQETEETQYF; CDR3 DNA: TGTGCCAGCAGCCAAGAGACAGAGGAGACCCAGTACTTC
V gene: TRBV28; clone size: few; D gene: -; J gene: TRBJ2-3; CDR3 protein: CASSLYQGSDTQYF; CDR3 DNA: TGTGCCAGCAGTTTATACCAGGGTTCAGATACGCAGTATTTT
V gene: TRBV4-3; clone size: many; D gene: -; J gene: TRBJ1-2; CDR3 protein: CASSQDRQNYGYTF; CDR3 DNA: TGCGCCAGCAGCCAAGATCGACAGAACTATGGCTACACCTTC